The 30 T cell receptor beta chains in this list originate from one sample, sequenced in a study of beta chain features in type 1 diabetes. No antigens are known for them. Findings and limits, study-wide: Shorter TCRB CDR3s, moderately but significantly so, marked every one of the four CD4+ subsets in Type 1 diabetes patients.

Every bit of the isolated RNA underwent reverse transcription, so sequencing read expressed TCRB transcripts. Produced via immunoSEQ multiplex PCR; TCRdb's table is partial and in-frame only. The table records a few hundred thousand clones, roughly 17% of them present only once. Sequenced material: naive CD4+ T cells from blood. Every receptor here comes from a man under 40 with type 1 diabetes.

The sample holds a few counts of this clone. The chain has TRBV7-2 and TRBJ2-1, with D possibly TRBD2 on 6 matching bases. Germline loops: CDR1 SGHTA, CDR2 FQGNSA. CDR3 length: 17 amino acids. Trimming cost V 6 bases and J 0 bases, with 18 bases left between them. The CDR3 sequence is CASSPDGGSSSYNEQFF. The CDR3 DNA is TGTGCCAGCAGTCCAGACGGGGGATCGAGCTCCTACAATGAGCAGTTCTTC.

This clone was observed a few times. The DNA for the CDR3 is TGTGCCAGCAGTTCGGGACAGGGGTACGAGCAGTACTTC. It specifies CASSSGQGYEQYF. The V and J genes are TRBV27 and TRBJ2-7, with TRBD1 matching over 10 bases. V gave up 4 bases and J gave up 4 bases; unmatched junction bases: 1. Per the germline V gene, CDR1 is MNHEY and CDR2 is SMNVEV (reference sequence). This CDR3 comprises 13 residues.

V gene TRBV6-5 combines with J gene TRBJ1-1, with unresolved D. Between the trimmed V and J ends, which lost 0 bases and 3 bases, there was a span of 11 bases. CDR3 size: 15 residues. Looked up from germline, CDR1 is MNHEY and CDR2 is SVGAGI. CDR3: CASSYSLGGDTEAFF. CDR3 in DNA: TGTGCCAGCAGTTACTCGTTGGGTGGGGACACTGAAGCTTTCTTT.

This clone was picked up a small number of times. J is TRBJ2-3 and V is TRBV7-2; D ambiguous. Germline CDR1 is SGHTA and CDR2 is FQGNSA. V dropped 8 bases and J dropped 3 bases, with 6 bases sitting between them. This CDR3 contains 11 residues. CDR3 protein: CASGRTDTQYF. For the CDR3, the DNA is TGTGCCAGCGGCCGAACAGATACGCAGTATTTT.

CDR3 DNA: TGTGCCAGCAGAGCCAGGGGGAAGGACGAGCAGTACTTC. Encoded protein: CASRARGKDEQYF. The chain recombines TRBV25-1 with TRBJ2-7; 7 positions match TRBD1. CDR1 is MGHDK and CDR2 is SYGVNS in the germline V gene. Trimming removed 6 bases from V and 5 bases from J; junction bases left unmatched: 7. CDR3 length equals 13 residues.

V is TRBV29-1 and J is TRBJ2-7; maybe TRBD2 (7 bases). Germline CDR1 is SQVTM and CDR2 is ANQGSEA. This CDR3 has 16 amino acids. The V end lost 6 bases, the J end lost 0 bases, and 21 bases lay between the germline ends. CDR3 nucleotide sequence: TGCAGCGTGGGGGCATATAGCGGGTCACCCTCCTACGAGCAGTACTTC. Translated: CSVGAYSGSPSYEQYF.

This CDR3 reads CASSSPGLADNEQFF. In DNA form, the CDR3 reads TGTGCCAGCAGTTCACCGGGACTAGCGGACAATGAGCAGTTCTTC. This rearrangement joins TRBV28 to TRBJ2-1; 11 nucleotides agree with TRBD2. V lost 4 bases to trimming and J lost 5 bases; unmatched junction nucleotides: 4. The CDR3 spans 15 residues. The germline V gene encodes CDR1 MDHEN and CDR2 SYDVKM.

This clone was counted a few times. The chain has TRBV5-6 and TRBJ2-3, with 8 bases identical to TRBD1. The length of the CDR3 is 11 residues. The V and J ends lost 6 bases and 9 bases, in that order; junction bases with no gene match: 3. The germline V gene encodes CDR1 SGHDT and CDR2 YYEEEE. The CDR3 spells CASTRQGTQYF. CDR3 DNA sequence: TGTGCCAGCACGCGACAGGGGACGCAGTATTTT.

This chain links TRBV6-1 with TRBJ1-5; D ambiguous. Per the germline V gene, CDR1 is MNHNS and CDR2 is SASEGT. This CDR3 spans 14 amino acids. With 2 bases removed from V and 2 bases from J, the gap between germline ends came to 7 bases. DNA for the CDR3: TGTGCCAGCAGTGAATGGGCCGGCAATCAGCCCCAGCATTTT. It encodes CASSEWAGNQPQHF.

V and J are TRBV30 and TRBJ1-1, with TRBD1 as a possible D gene (5 bases). V was shortened by 1 base and J by 8 bases, with 11 bases between the two germline ends. CDR1 and CDR2 (germline): GTSNPN, SVGIG (reference sequence). This CDR3 comprises 12 residues. The CDR3 nucleotides read TGTGCCTGGAGTGAAACGGGACGAGAAGCTTTCTTT. This gives the protein CAWSETGREAFF. Full variable domain (outside the CDR3, taken from reference TRBV30 and TRBJ1-1): SQTIHQWPATLVQPVGSPLSLECTVEGTSNPNLYWYRQAAGRGLQLLFYSVGIGQISSEVPQNLSASRPQDRQFILSSKKLLLSDSGFYLCAWSETGREAFFGQGTRLTVV.

The chain has TRBV6-4 and TRBJ2-7, with D unresolved. The V gene lost 7 bases and the J gene lost 1 base, with 14 bases spanning the gap. CDR1 and CDR2 (germline): MRHNA, SNTAGT. CDR3 length: 14 amino acids. The CDR3 nucleotides are TGTGCCAGCACTCCCCGGGTTAGGTCCTACGAGCAGTACTTC. Its protein is CASTPRVRSYEQYF.

The chain couples TRBV7-9 to TRBJ2-7; tentative D call: TRBD1 (5 bases). V was pared by 3 bases and J by 5 bases, with 11 bases between. Germline assignment: CDR1 SEHNR and CDR2 FQNEAQ (reference sequence). The CDR3 is made up of 13 amino acids. The CDR3 loop is CASSFSGIDEQYF. The CDR3 region has the DNA TGTGCCAGCAGCTTTTCAGGGATCGACGAGCAGTACTTC.

This sequence joins TRBV2 and TRBJ2-5; possible D gene TRBD2, 5 bases. Per germline, CDR1 SNHLY and CDR2 FYNNEI. Trimming removed 7 bases at V and 2 bases at J, with 11 bases between. This CDR3 comprises 13 residues. The CDR3 reads CASTVEVQETQYF. The DNA for the CDR3 is TGTGCCAGCACGGTGGAGGTGCAAGAGACCCAGTACTTC. The variable domain in full, completed from reference TRBV2 and TRBJ2-5, reads EPEVTQTPSHQVTQMGQEVILRCVPISNHLYFYWYRQILGQKVEFLVSFYNNEISEKSEIFDDQFSVERPDGSNFTLKIRSTKLEDSAMYFCASTVEVQETQYFGPGTRLLVL.

The V gene is TRBV7-8, the J gene TRBJ2-3; no clear D gene. V lost 4 bases, J lost 2 bases, and 4 bases lay in between. Germline lookup yields CDR1 SGHVS and CDR2 FQNEAQ. The CDR3 is 12 amino acids. CDR3 sequence: CASSSNTDTQYF. In DNA form, the CDR3 reads TGTGCCAGCAGCTCCAACACAGATACGCAGTATTTT. Together with reference TRBV7-8 and TRBJ2-3, the CDR3 gives the full variable domain: GAGVSQSPRYKVAKRGQDVALRCDPISGHVSLFWYQQALGQGPEFLTYFQNEAQLDKSGLPSDRFFAERPEGSVSTLKIQRTQQEDSAVYLCASSSNTDTQYFGPGTRLTVL.

This clone turned up a few times. The chain employs TRBV4-2 and TRBJ2-3; D ambiguous. The V end lost 1 base, the J end lost 3 bases, and 14 bases lay between the germline ends. The CDR3 totals 16 residues. CDR1 LGHNA and CDR2 YNFKEQ come from the germline V gene. CDR3 residues: CASSQGYGPETDTQYF. The CDR3 DNA reads TGTGCCAGCAGCCAAGGGTATGGCCCAGAAACAGATACGCAGTATTTT.

This clone was counted only a few times. V is TRBV7-2 and J is TRBJ1-2; D remains ambiguous. The CDR3 is 12 amino acids. Trimming took off 6 bases at V and 7 bases at J, with 12 bases between the two ends. Looked up from germline, CDR1 is SGHTA and CDR2 is FQGNSA. This chain's CDR3 is CASRQIGVGYTF. DNA for the CDR3: TGTGCCAGCAGGCAAATCGGGGTTGGCTACACCTTC.

This clone has a handful of counts. The chain couples TRBV7-2 to TRBJ1-2; 7 bases align to TRBD1. After removal of 5 bases from V and 7 bases from J, the junction contained 19 bases not matched to a gene. The germline V gene encodes CDR1 SGHTA and CDR2 FQGNSA. The CDR3 is made up of 17 amino acids. The CDR3 protein is CASSLRSPGQDYLGYTF. The CDR3 DNA follows: TGTGCCAGCAGCCTCAGATCTCCCGGACAGGATTACCTTGGCTACACCTTC. Supplemented by reference TRBV7-2 and TRBJ1-2, the full variable domain reads GAGVSQSPSNKVTEKGKDVELRCDPISGHTALYWYRQSLGQGLEFLIYFQGNSAPDKSGLPSDRFSAERTGGSVSTLTIQRTQQEDSAVYLCASSLRSPGQDYLGYTFGSGTRLTVV.

This clone was seen a few times. This rearrangement joins TRBV7-2 to TRBJ2-5; the match to TRBD2 covers 8 bases. Germline CDR1 reads SGHTA; CDR2 reads FQGNSA. The CDR3 is 15 residues long. V trimming: 3 bases; J trimming: 4 bases; junction bases outside the gene matches: 7. CDR3 region: CASSFGRGRGETQYF. For the CDR3, the DNA is TGTGCCAGCAGCTTCGGGAGGGGCCGGGGAGAGACCCAGTACTTC.

This clone has just a few counts. The rearrangement joins TRBV7-3 to TRBJ2-1; D not resolved. CDR1 is SGHTA and CDR2 is FQGTGA in the germline V gene. The CDR3 totals 14 residues. V was cut by 10 bases and J by 0 bases, with 13 bases left in between. The chain's CDR3 is CAILPGSSYNEQFF. CDR3 in DNA: TGTGCCATTCTTCCCGGTAGCTCCTACAATGAGCAGTTCTTC.

The chain employs TRBV4-2 and TRBJ1-2, with 7 bases matching TRBD1. V lost 5 bases, J lost 5 bases, and 11 bases stayed unmatched. Germline CDR1 is LGHNA and CDR2 is YNFKEQ. The CDR3 spans 15 residues. The CDR3 DNA sequence: TGTGCCAGCAGCTCTCCGGACAGGCACCCTTATGGCTACACCTTC. This gives the protein CASSSPDRHPYGYTF.

The gene calls are TRBV11-2 and TRBJ2-3; D gene ambiguous. V lost 5 bases to trimming and J lost 4 bases, with 19 bases between them. This CDR3 has 16 amino acids. Germline loops: CDR1 SGHAT, CDR2 FQNNGV. The CDR3, as DNA: TGTGCCAGCAGCAAAGTGGGTGGCGAGCAGGCAGATACGCAGTATTTT. Protein: CASSKVGGEQADTQYF.

The genes are TRBV7-2 and TRBJ2-7, with D tentatively TRBD1 or TRBD2 (6 bases each). Germline-derived CDR1 and CDR2 are SGHTA and FQGNSA. The ends were cut back, 5 bases at V and 4 bases at J, with 15 bases in the middle. The CDR3 has 14 amino acids. CDR3 DNA sequence: TGTGCCAGCAGCGCCTCCCGGGGGCAGTACGAGCAGTACTTC. Translation: CASSASRGQYEQYF.

This clone was detected a few times. The rearrangement links TRBV7-9 to TRBJ2-7; no definite D call. From germline, CDR1 is SEHNR and CDR2 FQNEAQ (reference sequence). V was clipped by 9 bases and J by 3 bases, with 12 bases between them. The CDR3 has 12 amino acids. The CDR3 region is CASTWSRYEQYF. The CDR3 region has the DNA TGTGCCAGTACCTGGTCCCGCTACGAGCAGTACTTC.

This clone has a handful of counts. The chain uses TRBV9 and TRBJ1-2; TRBD1 agrees at 8 bases. Per the germline V gene, CDR1 is SGDLS and CDR2 is YYNGEE. The CDR3 totals 15 residues. V was pared by 2 bases and J by 0 bases, with 3 bases of the junction left unmatched. Here the CDR3 DNA reads TGTGCCAGCAGCGTCGACAGGGGTGCTAACTATGGCTACACCTTC. This codes for CASSVDRGANYGYTF.

V is TRBV4-1 and J is TRBJ2-3; no definite D call. V was cut by 3 bases and J by 6 bases, with 10 bases left in between. The CDR3 has 13 residues. The germline V gene encodes CDR1 MGHRA and CDR2 YSYEKL. The CDR3 sequence is CASSHTLRDTQYF. In DNA, the CDR3 is TGCGCCAGCAGCCATACCCTCCGGGATACGCAGTATTTT.

This clone came up a few times. The genes are TRBV4-3 and TRBJ2-1; 11 positions agree with TRBD2. From germline, CDR1 is LGHNA and CDR2 YSLEER. The CDR3 runs to 15 residues. Trimming took 3 bases from V and 9 from J; bases not matched to a gene: 7. This CDR3 is CASSQIAGGPGEQFF. DNA for the CDR3: TGCGCCAGCAGCCAGATAGCGGGAGGGCCTGGTGAGCAGTTCTTC.

This chain uses TRBV28 with TRBJ2-7; 7 nucleotides match TRBD1. Per the germline V gene, CDR1 is MDHEN and CDR2 is SYDVKM. This CDR3 has 11 amino acids. The junction had 1 base not matched to a gene; V was cut back by 9 bases and J by 2 bases. CDR3: CASTGAYEQYF. Here the CDR3 DNA reads TGTGCCAGTACAGGGGCCTACGAGCAGTACTTC.

This clone was detected a few times. The chain combines TRBV5-1 with TRBJ2-2; possible D gene TRBD2, 5 bases. The CDR3 totals 13 residues. Germline CDR1 is SGHRS and CDR2 is YFSETQ. Trimming took off 0 bases at V and 7 bases at J, with 7 bases between the two ends. Here the CDR3 DNA reads TGCGCCAGCAGCTTGGCGGGGATCGGGGAGCTGTTTTTT. Translating gives CASSLAGIGELFF.

This clone was detected only a few times. The rearrangement joins TRBV28 to TRBJ2-3; tentative D call: TRBD1 (6 bases). Germline lookup yields CDR1 MDHEN and CDR2 SYDVKM. V was shortened by 2 bases and J by 4 bases, with 7 bases between the two germline ends. The CDR3 is made up of 13 amino acids. CDR3 bases: TGTGCCAGCAGTTTAACAGGGTCAGATACGCAGTATTTT. Its protein product is CASSLTGSDTQYF.

This chain links TRBV7-6 with TRBJ2-5, with D uncertain. CDR1 and CDR2 (germline): SGHVS, FNYEAQ. The CDR3 extends over 12 amino acids. V dropped 2 bases and J dropped 2 bases, with 3 bases sitting between them. The CDR3 nucleotides are TGTGCCAGCAGCTTAATACAAGAGACCCAGTACTTC. It is translated as CASSLIQETQYF.